The next 28 T cell receptor beta chains were all read from a single sample in a study of blood T cell repertoires in COVID-19. Profiling relied on immunoSEQ multiplex PCR, and the TCRdb table lists in-frame clones only, not all of them. In the table there are around 98,000 clones, about 80% of which are singletons. The sequenced material came from peripheral blood. The receptors were gathered from a man between 65 and 80 years old with active or convalescent COVID-19.

The chain employs TRBV2 and TRBJ2-1; 7 bases are a match to TRBD2. The V and J ends lost 5 bases and 0 bases, in that order; junction bases with no gene match: 7. The germline V gene encodes CDR1 SNHLY and CDR2 FYNNEI. The CDR3 length is 16 residues. DNA for the CDR3: TGTGCCAGCAGTTATAGCGGGCGCCACTCCTACAATGAGCAGTTCTTC. Its protein is CASSYSGRHSYNEQFF.

This rearrangement joins TRBV11-3 to TRBJ2-4, with D unresolved. CDR3 length: 11 amino acids. Germline V gene sequence: CDR1 SGHNT, CDR2 YENEEA. V lost 5 bases and J lost 4, with 3 bases in between. The CDR3 here is CASSQKNIQYF. As DNA, the CDR3 is TGTGCCAGCAGCCAAAAAAACATTCAGTACTTC.

The V call is TRBV27, the J call TRBJ1-6, with 7 bases aligning to TRBD1. The CDR3 spans 14 residues. Germline V lookup: CDR1 MNHEY, CDR2 SMNVEV (reference sequence). V dropped 5 bases and J dropped 7; count of bases not matched to a gene: 5. The CDR3 reads CASSKQGLNSPLHF. Written as DNA, the CDR3 is TGTGCCAGCAGTAAACAGGGGCTAAATTCACCCCTCCACTTT.

The V and J genes are TRBV20-1 and TRBJ2-4; 8 nucleotides line up with TRBD1. This CDR3 has 16 amino acids. CDR1 and CDR2 (germline): DFQATT, SNEGSKA (reference sequence). The J segment lost 1 base and the V segment lost 3 bases, leaving 8 bases of the junction unmatched. DNA for the CDR3: TGCAGTGCTAGTCCAGGGGGCGCCCGGGCCAAAAACATTCAGTACTTC. It yields the protein CSASPGGARAKNIQYF.

The chain carries TRBV7-2 and TRBJ2-7, with a possible D match to TRBD1 (6 bases). The CDR3 length is 16 residues. The V and J ends lost 5 bases and 7 bases respectively, with 24 bases between them. In germline, CDR1 is SGHTA, CDR2 FQGNSA. For the CDR3, the DNA is TGTGCCAGCAGCCCGGTAGGACAGCCTAGGACGTGGGAGCAGTACTTC. Its protein is CASSPVGQPRTWEQYF.

On this clone itself: Different DNA sequences within this sample yield the same CDR3. J is TRBJ2-1 and V is TRBV4-2; 7 nucleotides line up with TRBD2. V was clipped by 1 base and J by 5 bases; unmatched bases: 5. CDR1 LGHNA and CDR2 YNFKEQ come from the germline V gene. The CDR3 is 15 residues long. CDR3 sequence reads: CASSQGLAGDNEQFF. The CDR3 nucleotides are TGTGCCAGCAGCCAAGGGCTGGCGGGGGACAATGAGCAGTTCTTC.

The chain uses TRBV5-1 and TRBJ1-2, with a weak D call TRBD1 (5 bases). Looked up from germline, CDR1 is SGHRS and CDR2 is YFSETQ. The V gene lost 0 bases and the J gene lost 4 bases, with 10 bases spanning the gap. The CDR3 runs to 14 residues. This chain's CDR3 is CASSLVQASYGYTF. The DNA for the CDR3 is TGCGCCAGCAGCTTGGTACAGGCAAGCTATGGCTACACCTTC.

This rearrangement joins TRBV7-2 to TRBJ2-2; maybe TRBD2 (7 bases). The CDR3 is 15 residues long. Germline CDR1 SGHTA, CDR2 FQGNSA. V was pared by 6 bases and J by 7 bases, with 18 bases between. The CDR3 bases are TGTGCCAGCAGACTCCACGGGGGGCCGAACGGGGAGCTGTTTTTT. Its protein product is CASRLHGGPNGELFF.

This clone was counted only a few times. V gene TRBV9 combines with J gene TRBJ2-2; D perhaps matches TRBD2 (6 bases). CDR1 and CDR2 (germline): SGDLS, YYNGEE. CDR3 length: 15 amino acids. V dropped 3 bases and J dropped 6 bases, with 15 bases sitting between them. In nucleotides, the CDR3 is TGTGCCAGCAGCGCGGGACTTCCCGAGCCCGGGGAGCTGTTTTTT. Translated, it gives CASSAGLPEPGELFF.

The V and J genes are TRBV7-2 and TRBJ1-2, with 9 positions matching TRBD1. Germline V CDR1 and CDR2: SGHTA, FQGNSA. The CDR3 is 13 amino acids. V was pared by 1 base and J by 6 bases, with 0 bases of the junction left unmatched. The CDR3: CASSLGTGDGYTF. CDR3 sequence (DNA): TGTGCCAGCAGCTTAGGGACAGGGGATGGCTACACCTTC. The variable domain in full, with the rest retrieved from reference TRBV7-2 and TRBJ1-2, is GAGVSQSPSNKVTEKGKDVELRCDPISGHTALYWYRQSLGQGLEFLIYFQGNSAPDKSGLPSDRFSAERTGGSVSTLTIQRTQQEDSAVYLCASSLGTGDGYTFGSGTRLTVV.

This sequence joins TRBV5-4 and TRBJ1-2; D not resolved. This CDR3 is built from 13 residues. Per germline, CDR1 SGHNT and CDR2 YYREEE (reference sequence). V lost 3 bases, J lost 7 bases, and 13 bases lay in between. The DNA for the CDR3 is TGTGCCAGCAGCTGGGGAGGGATGAGTGGCTACACCTTC. This codes for CASSWGGMSGYTF.

The chain uses TRBV3-1 (or the pseudogene TRBV3-2) and TRBJ2-7; the match to TRBD2 covers 9 bases. This CDR3 region has 14 residues. Germline V gives CDR1 LGHDT, CDR2 YNNKEL (reference sequence). V lost 2 bases and J lost 3; bases outside the gene matches: 2. CDR3 residues: CASSQPAGGYEQYF. DNA for the CDR3: TGTGCCAGCAGCCAACCAGCGGGGGGCTACGAGCAGTACTTC.

The chain couples TRBV5-4 to TRBJ1-6; possible D gene TRBD1, 6 bases. The CDR3 length is 16 residues. V lost 0 bases to trimming and J lost 8 bases, with 15 bases between them. Germline V gene data show CDR1 as SGHNT and CDR2 as YYREEE (reference sequence). The CDR3 DNA reads TGTGCCAGCAGCTTGGGCGGGGGGGCCCGGGATTCACCCCTCCACTTT. Amino acids: CASSLGGGARDSPLHF. The full variable domain, in which reference TRBV5-4 and TRBJ1-6 provide the parts outside the CDR3, is ETGVTQSPTHLIKTRGQQVTLRCSSQSGHNTVSWYQQALGQGPQFIFQYYREEENGRGNFPPRFSGLQFPNYSSELNVNALELDDSALYLCASSLGGGARDSPLHFGNGTRLTVT.

The V gene is TRBV2, the J gene TRBJ1-3; D gene ambiguous. Deletions cut 5 bases from V and 2 bases from J, with 13 bases between. CDR3 length equals 15 residues. CDR1 is SNHLY, CDR2 FYNNEI, per germline. The CDR3 DNA reads as TGTGCCAGCAGTCAGGTTCCGGGGACTGGAAACACCATATATTTT. Its protein is CASSQVPGTGNTIYF.

Details on this clone: This CDR3 is also generated by other DNA sequences in the sample. The chain joins TRBV5-1 to TRBJ2-5; D gene ambiguous. The CDR3 sequence is 12 residues long. With 2 bases removed from V and 0 bases from J, the gap between germline ends came to 2 bases. The V gene's germline CDR1 is SGHRS and CDR2 YFSETQ. The chain's CDR3 is CASSFNQETQYF. CDR3 bases: TGCGCCAGCAGCTTTAACCAAGAGACCCAGTACTTC. Full variable domain (remainder filled in from reference TRBV5-1 and TRBJ2-5): KAGVTQTPRYLIKTRGQQVTLSCSPISGHRSVSWYQQTPGQGLQFLFEYFSETQRNKGNFPGRFSGRQFSNSRSEMNVSTLELGDSALYLCASSFNQETQYFGPGTRLLVL.

The chain carries TRBV7-3 and TRBJ2-6; a weak D match, TRBD1 (5 bases). The CDR3 length is 18 residues. Germline CDR1 is SGHTA and CDR2 is FQGTGA. The ends were cut back, 2 bases at V and 0 bases at J, with 14 bases in the middle. DNA for the CDR3: TGTGCCAGCAGCTTACAGGGAATCGGCTTCTCTGGGGCCAACGTCCTGACTTTC. Protein sequence: CASSLQGIGFSGANVLTF.

J is TRBJ2-7 and V is TRBV2; 7 bases align to TRBD1. The CDR3 has 15 residues. Germline CDR1 SNHLY, CDR2 FYNNEI. V trimming: 2 bases; J trimming: 4 bases; junction bases outside the gene matches: 8. CDR3 loop: CASSESAGQVYEQYF. DNA for the CDR3: TGTGCCAGCAGTGAATCCGCCGGACAGGTGTACGAGCAGTACTTC.

The count of this clone is one. CDR3 residues: CSVKQGNTEAFF. The CDR3 nucleotides are TGCAGCGTTAAACAGGGGAACACTGAAGCTTTCTTT. The V and J genes are TRBV29-1 and TRBJ1-1, with D possibly matching TRBD1 (6 bases). V was clipped by 5 bases and J by 1 base, with 8 bases between them. Germline loops: CDR1 SQVTM, CDR2 ANQGSEA. This CDR3 is built from 12 residues. Supplemented by reference TRBV29-1 and TRBJ1-1, the full variable domain reads SAVISQKPSRDICQRGTSLTIQCQVDSQVTMMFWYRQQPGQSLTLIATANQGSEATYESGFVIDKFPISRPNLTFSTLTVSNMSPEDSSIYLCSVKQGNTEAFFGQGTRLTVV.

The chain uses TRBV7-2 and TRBJ2-7, with 9 bases lining up with TRBD2. With V trimmed by 1 base and J by 2 bases, 12 bases remained unmatched. The CDR3 totals 18 residues. CDR1 is SGHTA, CDR2 FQGNSA, per germline. The DNA of the CDR3 is TGTGCCAGCAGCTTAGTTAGCGGGGGCCCATCTGGGGCCTACGAGCAGTACTTC. Translating gives CASSLVSGGPSGAYEQYF.

J is TRBJ1-3 and V is TRBV10-3, with a weak D call TRBD1 (5 bases). The V gene lost 5 bases and the J gene lost 9 bases, with 14 bases spanning the gap. Germline V gene data show CDR1 as ENHRY and CDR2 as SYGVKD. This CDR3 region has 13 residues. In DNA, the CDR3 is TGTGCCATCAGTCTACCTGGAGGGACCACCATATATTTT. It encodes CAISLPGGTTIYF.

V is TRBV5-1 and J is TRBJ2-2; tentatively, D is TRBD2 (5 bases). CDR3 length: 15 amino acids. Germline V gene sequence: CDR1 SGHRS, CDR2 YFSETQ. V was cut by 4 bases and J by 1 base, with 11 bases left in between. The CDR3 spells CASSPPGGNTGELFF. As DNA, the CDR3 is TGCGCCAGCAGCCCCCCAGGAGGGAACACCGGGGAGCTGTTTTTT.

Remarks on this clone: The same CDR3 is also encoded by other DNA sequences in this sample. CDR3 nucleotides: TGTGCCTGGAGTGTAAGTCAGGACACTGAAGCTTTCTTT. This sequence encodes CAWSVSQDTEAFF. This rearrangement joins TRBV30 to TRBJ1-1; no firm D call. Germline V CDR1 and CDR2: GTSNPN, SVGIG (reference sequence). The CDR3 length is 13 residues. Deletions cut 0 bases from V and 3 bases from J, with 8 bases between.

CDR3 residues: CASSHKQGGDTEAFF. The CDR3 coding sequence is TGCGCCAGCAGCCACAAACAGGGGGGGGACACTGAAGCTTTCTTT. J is TRBJ1-1 and V is TRBV4-1, with 8 bases fitting TRBD1. Germline CDR1 is MGHRA and CDR2 is YSYEKL. Trimming at V came to 3 bases and at J to 3 bases, leaving 6 bases not matched to a gene. The CDR3 loop spans 15 amino acids.

V gene TRBV2 combines with J gene TRBJ1-2, with TRBD1 as a possible D gene (5 bases). The CDR3 has 14 residues. CDR1 and CDR2 from the germline V gene are SNHLY and FYNNEI. V gave up 8 bases and J gave up 2 bases, with 15 bases separating them. Here the CDR3 reads CASGPAGTNYGYTF. DNA of the CDR3: TGTGCCAGCGGCCCGGCGGGGACGAACTATGGCTACACCTTC.

V is TRBV10-2 and J is TRBJ1-1; unclear D gene. Germline V lookup: CDR1 WSHSY, CDR2 SAAADI. Deletions cut 4 bases from V and 1 base from J, with 4 bases between. The CDR3 runs 12 residues. This CDR3 reads CASSGRNTEAFF. CDR3 in DNA: TGCGCCAGCAGTGGGAGGAACACTGAAGCTTTCTTT.

The chain uses TRBV5-6 and TRBJ2-7; 9 bases map to TRBD1. There are 14 residues in the CDR3. V gave up 2 bases and J gave up 3 bases; unmatched junction bases: 3. Germline CDR1 reads SGHDT; CDR2 reads YYEEEE. CDR3 loop: CASSFGTGYYEQYF. The CDR3, as DNA: TGTGCCAGCAGCTTCGGGACAGGGTACTACGAGCAGTACTTC.

For the CDR3, the DNA is TGTGCCAGCAGCCACCCCAACGAGCAGTACTTC. This sequence encodes CASSHPNEQYF. The chain uses TRBV3-1 (or the pseudogene TRBV3-2) and TRBJ2-7, with unresolved D. Per the germline V gene, CDR1 is LGHDT and CDR2 is YNNKEL (reference sequence). V lost 3 bases and J lost 5, with 5 bases in between. CDR3 length: 11 amino acids.

The V and J genes are TRBV6-5 and TRBJ2-1; D unclear. Germline V gene data show CDR1 as MNHEY and CDR2 as SVGAGI. The CDR3 covers 15 residues. The germline V and J ends were trimmed by 0 bases and 6 bases, with 12 bases remaining between them. Here the CDR3 DNA reads TGTGCCAGCAGTTACTCGATAGAGCCTCCCAATGAGCAGTTCTTC. It translates to CASSYSIEPPNEQFF.